The TCR beta chain described here comes from a study of Ad26.COV2.S vaccination and SARS-CoV-2 variants. Turning to the study itself: In the COV1001 trial, the donor was in the Ad26.COV2.S arm.

Trimming removed 10 bases from V and 2 bases from J, with 12 bases in between. This CDR3 spans 12 amino acids. The germline gives CDR1 LNHDA, CDR2 SQIVND (reference sequence). In the case of this clone: Its antigen is unidentified.

Regarding treatment: around 19 received Ad26.COV2.S at low or high dose, single or two shots; roughly five received placebo; per-sample allocation not given. Specimen acquisition occurred on day 63 following the initial vaccine or placebo injection. Spike of the Wuhan-strain SARS-CoV-2 was expressed by an Ad26 vector, which formed the vaccine. Study-wide points: People who got the vaccine or the placebo had similar non-spike TCR breadth. Breadth, reportedly substantial, characterized the spike-specific CD8+ and CD4+ T cell responses after vaccination.

Only in-frame clones appear in the TCRdb table, and some are missing; sequencing was by immunoSEQ multiplex PCR. Of about 440,000 clones listed, roughly 91% are singletons. Source: peripheral blood, taken in a trial of Ad26.COV2.S vaccine versus placebo. This chain uses TRBV19 with TRBJ2-7; D is perhaps TRBD2 (5 bases). This clonotype was sampled from a person aged 18-60 years who received the Ad26.COV2.S COVID-19 vaccine or a placebo. CDR3 sequence reads: CAKPAGPYEQYF. CDR3 sequence (DNA): TGTGCCAAACCCGCGGGCCCCTACGAGCAGTACTTC.